The 30 T cell receptor beta chains reported below all come from one sample, sequenced in a study of Ad26.COV2.S vaccination and SARS-CoV-2 variants. TCRdb keeps only in-frame clones here, not all; method: immunoSEQ multiplex PCR. The data show about 680,000 clones, roughly nine tenths seen once. The treatment: around 19 received Ad26.COV2.S at low or high dose, single or two shots; 5 received placebo; per-sample allocation not given. All samples were drawn on day 63, counting from the first vaccine or placebo injection. Material: peripheral blood, obtained in a trial of Ad26.COV2.S vaccine versus placebo. The origin of the receptors is a person aged 18-65 years who received the Ad26.COV2.S COVID-19 vaccine or a placebo.

Of note for this clone: This same CDR3 is encoded by further DNA sequences in the sample. The rearrangement uses TRBV2 and TRBJ2-5, with D maybe TRBD2 (6 bases). Trimming left V 3 bases short and J 1 base short, with 9 bases between. This CDR3 region has 14 residues. Looked up from germline, CDR1 is SNHLY and CDR2 is FYNNEI. CDR3 in DNA: TGTGCCAGCAGTGATAGGCGGGGCCAAGAGACCCAGTACTTC. It encodes CASSDRRGQETQYF. Full variable domain (rest looked up from reference TRBV2 and TRBJ2-5): EPEVTQTPSHQVTQMGQEVILRCVPISNHLYFYWYRQILGQKVEFLVSFYNNEISEKSEIFDDQFSVERPDGSNFTLKIRSTKLEDSAMYFCASSDRRGQETQYFGPGTRLLVL.

The rearrangement joins TRBV10-3 to TRBJ1-1; 9 positions match TRBD1. The CDR3 has 13 residues. The V gene's germline CDR1 is ENHRY and CDR2 SYGVKD. The V segment lost 7 bases and the J segment 1 base; nucleotides outside the gene matches: 1. The CDR3 DNA reads TGTGCCATCATGGGACAGGGGAACACTGAAGCTTTCTTT. Translating gives CAIMGQGNTEAFF.

The CDR3 DNA follows: TGTGCCAGCTCACCATTCTCTAGGACAGGGGGAGGGGACGAGCAGTACTTC. It translates to CASSPFSRTGGGDEQYF. This chain joins TRBV18 and TRBJ2-7, with 10 bases that match TRBD1. V lost 2 bases to trimming and J lost 5 bases; unmatched junction nucleotides: 12. This CDR3 spans 17 amino acids. Germline V gives CDR1 KGHSH, CDR2 LQKENI.

The gene calls are TRBV14 and TRBJ1-3; no definite D call. V was shortened by 1 base and J by 2 bases, with 6 bases between the two germline ends. The CDR3 has 14 residues. Germline V gene lookup returns CDR1 SGHDN and CDR2 FVKESK. CDR3 DNA sequence: TGTGCCAGCAGCCAAGCGGAGGCTGGAAACACCATATATTTT. Translation gives CASSQAEAGNTIYF. Based on the CDR3 plus reference TRBV14 and TRBJ1-3, the full variable domain is EAGVTQFPSHSVIEKGQTVTLRCDPISGHDNLYWYRRVMGKEIKFLLHFVKESKQDESGMPNNRFLAERTGGTYSTLKVQPAELEDSGVYFCASSQAEAGNTIYFGEGSWLTVV.

The chain joins TRBV5-1 to TRBJ2-7, with D perhaps TRBD2 (5 bases). In germline, CDR1 is SGHRS, CDR2 YFSETQ. The CDR3 length is 13 residues. V lost 4 bases and J lost 4, with 12 bases in between. The CDR3 DNA sequence: TGCGCCAGCAGCGTCCACGAGGGATACGAGCAGTACTTC. Amino acid sequence: CASSVHEGYEQYF.

This clone was observed a handful of times. The rearrangement links TRBV9 to TRBJ2-2, with no clear D. V gave up 0 bases and J gave up 3 bases, with 3 bases separating them. CDR3 length: 13 residues. The germline V gene has CDR1 SGDLS and CDR2 YYNGEE. The CDR3 sequence is CASSVEYTGELFF. DNA of the CDR3: TGTGCCAGCAGCGTAGAATACACCGGGGAGCTGTTTTTT.

The J gene is TRBJ1-1, the V gene TRBV7-2; TRBD1 matches at 7 bases. The CDR3 consists of 15 residues. CDR1 and CDR2 (germline): SGHTA, FQGNSA. Trimming at V came to 6 bases and at J to 2 bases, leaving 9 bases not matched to a gene. The chain's CDR3 is CASRPPGTANTEAFF. The CDR3 bases are TGTGCCAGCAGACCCCCCGGGACAGCAAACACTGAAGCTTTCTTT.

This sequence joins TRBV4-2 and TRBJ1-1, with D possibly being TRBD1 (6 bases). This CDR3 has 14 residues. V was cut by 2 bases and J by 4 bases, with 11 bases left in between. The germline gives CDR1 LGHNA, CDR2 YNFKEQ. The DNA of the CDR3 is TGTGCCAGCAGCCAACGGCAGGGGTCCACTGAAGCTTTCTTT. Translation gives CASSQRQGSTEAFF.

The V gene is TRBV6-6, the J gene TRBJ2-3; no definite D call. With 6 bases removed from V and 4 bases from J, the gap between germline ends came to 11 bases. CDR3 length: 13 amino acids. Germline-derived CDR1 and CDR2 are MNHNY and SVGAGI (reference sequence). DNA of the CDR3: TGTGCCAGCAGCCAGCCGGGCGCAGATACGCAGTATTTT. Protein product: CASSQPGADTQYF.

The V call is TRBV3-1 (or the pseudogene TRBV3-2), the J call TRBJ1-1, with 9 nucleotides matching TRBD1. Germline assignment: CDR1 LGHDT and CDR2 YNNKEL (reference sequence). The CDR3 runs 14 residues. J gave up 4 bases and V 3 bases, and 3 bases lay outside the gene matches. CDR3 nucleotide sequence: TGTGCCAGCAGCCAGAGACAGGGGGGCACTGAAGCTTTCTTT. It is translated as CASSQRQGGTEAFF.

The chain recombines TRBV12-3 or TRBV12-4 with TRBJ1-1, with D perhaps TRBD1 (5 bases). The CDR3 totals 13 residues. Trimming took off 3 bases at V and 4 bases at J, with 9 bases between the two ends. The CDR3 DNA reads TGTGCCAGCAGTTTGGGGGTTGTCACTGAAGCTTTCTTT. Protein sequence: CASSLGVVTEAFF.

Remarks on this clone: Other nucleotide sequences from this sample produce the same CDR3. The chain joins TRBV3-1 (or the pseudogene TRBV3-2) to TRBJ1-1; 7 bases are shared with TRBD1. Germline assignment: CDR1 LGHDT and CDR2 YNNKEL (reference sequence). This CDR3 spans 13 amino acids. J was trimmed by 5 bases and V by 0 bases; bases with no gene match: 0. CDR3 loop: CASSQDRGTEAFF. In nucleotides, the CDR3 is TGTGCCAGCAGCCAAGACAGGGGGACTGAAGCTTTCTTT.

This rearrangement joins TRBV18 to TRBJ1-6, with D possibly matching TRBD1 (5 bases). The CDR3 runs to 15 residues. V lost 0 bases and J 7 bases, leaving 10 bases between the germline ends. Germline CDR1 KGHSH, CDR2 LQKENI. The CDR3 spells CASSPPGQKNSPLHF. CDR3 nucleotides: TGTGCCAGCTCACCACCGGGGCAGAAGAATTCACCCCTCCACTTT.

The chain couples TRBV9 to TRBJ2-7; 10 bases match TRBD2. From germline, CDR1 is SGDLS and CDR2 YYNGEE. Trimming cost V 0 bases and J 1 base; bases outside gene matches: 1. The CDR3 runs 15 residues. The CDR3 region has the DNA TGTGCCAGCAGCGTAGCGGGACTAGCGTCCTACGAGCAGTACTTC. Translating gives CASSVAGLASYEQYF.

In its sample, this clone was seen a few times. The chain couples TRBV19 to TRBJ2-1; D ambiguous. CDR1 and CDR2 from the germline V gene are LNHDA and SQIVND (reference sequence). The CDR3 consists of 13 residues. The V end was cut by 0 bases, the J end by 7 bases, with 7 bases between. The CDR3 DNA is TGTGCCAGTAGTATAGACCCCGTTAATGAGCAGTTCTTC. This gives the protein CASSIDPVNEQFF.

The chain couples TRBV7-2 to TRBJ1-6; perhaps TRBD1 as D (6 bases). V was trimmed by 5 bases and J by 7 bases, leaving 15 bases between them. The CDR3 sequence is 15 residues long. Germline V gene lookup returns CDR1 SGHTA and CDR2 FQGNSA. The CDR3 loop is CASSTNRVLNSPLHF. CDR3 nucleotide sequence: TGTGCCAGCAGCACAAACAGGGTTCTAAATTCACCCCTCCACTTT.

A word on this clone: Distinct nucleotide sequences in the sample also encode this CDR3. The chain couples TRBV30 to TRBJ2-2; D not resolved. Trimming pared 2 bases from V and 3 bases from J, leaving 4 bases between. Germline CDR1 GTSNPN, CDR2 SVGIG (reference sequence). The length of the CDR3 is 12 residues. The DNA of the CDR3 is TGTGCCTGGAGTCTGGACACCGGGGAGCTGTTTTTT. This gives the protein CAWSLDTGELFF.

V is TRBV27 and J is TRBJ1-3, with a tentative D call TRBD1 (5 bases). Between the trimmed V and J ends, which lost 0 bases and 1 base, there was a span of 7 bases. The CDR3 is made up of 15 amino acids. The V gene's germline CDR1 is MNHEY and CDR2 SMNVEV (reference sequence). DNA for the CDR3: TGTGCCAGCAGTTTATCGTGGGGGTCTGGAAACACCATATATTTT. It yields the protein CASSLSWGSGNTIYF.

The genes are TRBV11-2 and TRBJ1-4; D gene unclear. Trimming removed 0 bases at V and 0 bases at J, with 5 bases between. The CDR3 is 15 residues long. Germline V gene data show CDR1 as SGHAT and CDR2 as FQNNGV. The CDR3 spells CASSLEGATNEKLFF. In DNA form, the CDR3 reads TGTGCCAGCAGCTTAGAGGGAGCAACTAATGAAAAACTGTTTTTT.

V usage is TRBV3-1 (or the pseudogene TRBV3-2) and J usage is TRBJ2-5; weak D call: TRBD2 (6 bases). V lost 5 bases and J lost 8, with 15 bases in between. The CDR3 is made up of 13 amino acids. Germline values: CDR1 LGHDT, CDR2 YNNKEL (reference sequence). Written as DNA, the CDR3 is TGTGCCAGCAGCTGGGCGGGATATCAAACCCAGTACTTC. Its protein is CASSWAGYQTQYF.

This clone was observed once. Other DNA variants within this sample encode the same CDR3. This chain links TRBV7-9 with TRBJ1-5; no definite D call. This CDR3 is built from 15 residues. The V end was cut by 1 base, the J end by 3 bases, with 10 bases between. The germline CDR1 and CDR2 sequences are SEHNR and FQNEAQ (reference sequence). The CDR3 sequence is CASSLGGQLNQPQHF. In DNA, the CDR3 is TGTGCCAGCAGCTTAGGCGGCCAGCTCAATCAGCCCCAGCATTTT.

The rearrangement uses TRBV6-1 and TRBJ2-7; no definite D call. Germline V CDR1 and CDR2: MNHNS, SASEGT. Trimming removed 2 bases from V and 2 bases from J, with 13 bases in between. The length of the CDR3 is 15 residues. In nucleotides, the CDR3 is TGTGCCAGCAGTGAAAGCCGCTTCTCTCCCTACGAGCAGTACTTC. It specifies CASSESRFSPYEQYF.

This clone appeared many times. The V and J genes are TRBV9 and TRBJ2-5; TRBD1 agrees at 10 bases. The length of the CDR3 is 14 residues. The V gene end was trimmed by 4 bases and the J gene end by 4 bases; junction bases not matched to a gene: 4. Germline V gene lookup returns CDR1 SGDLS and CDR2 YYNGEE. The DNA of the CDR3 is TGTGCCAGCAGCCCCAGGACAGGGGGAGAGACCCAGTACTTC. Translated: CASSPRTGGETQYF.

The chain uses TRBV7-2 and TRBJ2-7; 8 nucleotides agree with TRBD1. Per the germline V gene, CDR1 is SGHTA and CDR2 is FQGNSA. The CDR3 is 14 amino acids. Trimming cost V 5 bases and J 3 bases; bases outside gene matches: 6. The CDR3 region has the DNA TGTGCCAGCAGCCGGGACAGGCACCTCTACGAGCAGTACTTC. Protein sequence: CASSRDRHLYEQYF.

With regard to this clone: The same CDR3 can be traced to other DNA sequences in this sample. V usage is TRBV18 and J usage is TRBJ2-3; the D is unclear. V gave up 6 bases and J gave up 2 bases, with 6 bases separating them. The CDR3 sequence is 12 residues long. From germline, CDR1 is KGHSH and CDR2 LQKENI. Here the CDR3 reads CASSPYTDTQYF. The CDR3 DNA reads as TGTGCCAGCTCTCCTTACACAGATACGCAGTATTTT.

The chain joins TRBV6-6 to TRBJ1-2; 10 nucleotides agree with TRBD1. V was pared by 7 bases and J by 8 bases, with 7 bases of the junction left unmatched. The CDR3 has 13 amino acids. In germline, CDR1 is MNHNY, CDR2 SVGAGI (reference sequence). CDR3 sequence: CASTDGTGVGYTF. The CDR3 nucleotides are TGTGCCAGCACCGACGGGACAGGGGTCGGCTACACCTTC.

V usage is TRBV4-2 and J usage is TRBJ2-2; 7 bases agree with TRBD2. This CDR3 comprises 16 residues. Trimming took 1 base from V and 3 from J; bases not matched to a gene: 5. Germline CDR1 and CDR2: LGHNA and YNFKEQ. The CDR3 sequence: CASSQVGGTDTGELFF. CDR3 bases: TGTGCCAGCAGCCAAGTCGGGGGGACGGACACCGGGGAGCTGTTTTTT.

The V and J genes are TRBV6-4 and TRBJ2-1; 9 bases agree with TRBD2. The germline V gene has CDR1 MRHNA and CDR2 SNTAGT. V shed 5 bases and J 6 bases; nucleotides not matched to a gene: 8. The CDR3 contains 15 residues. The CDR3 loop is CASSRAGGSINEQFF. In nucleotides, the CDR3 is TGTGCCAGCAGTCGGGCGGGAGGGAGCATCAATGAGCAGTTCTTC.

The genes are TRBV27 and TRBJ2-7; TRBD2 matches at 10 bases. The CDR3 runs 16 residues. Germline CDR1 and CDR2: MNHEY and SMNVEV (reference sequence). Trimming at V came to 5 bases and at J to 5 bases, leaving 12 bases not matched to a gene. CDR3 amino acids: CASSPWASGSPHEQYF. DNA for the CDR3: TGTGCCAGCAGTCCCTGGGCTAGCGGGAGCCCTCACGAGCAGTACTTC.

V usage is TRBV9 and J usage is TRBJ1-1; D gene ambiguous. This CDR3 region has 15 residues. The V gene lost 4 bases and the J gene lost 1 base, with 14 bases spanning the gap. CDR1 and CDR2 (germline): SGDLS, YYNGEE. The DNA for the CDR3 is TGTGCCAGCAGCCCCGCACCGCCTGGGAACACTGAAGCTTTCTTT. This encodes CASSPAPPGNTEAFF.